This TCR delta chain was found in a study of Vγ9Vδ2 T cells in congenital toxoplasmosis (dated by TCRdb to about 2021). Broadly, across the study: Congenital toxoplasmosis was diagnosed using IgG, IgM and IgA serology, Western blot and an in-house interferon-gamma release assay. In this study, researchers looked at the gamma and delta chain CDR3 repertoires of sorted blood gammadelta T cells, comparing infants congenitally infected with T. gondii against uninfected infants. Sequencing of the repertoires was done on samples from infants at two time points: 2 months after birth and 1 year of age. At 2 months, TCR sequencing included 5 infected and around ten uninfected infants, while at 1 year the sequenced group was 3 infected and 4 uninfected infants.

This clone is categorized as hyperexpanded (1% or more). The antigen it recognizes is unknown. No much larger clonotype is one base removed from it; base qualities were not supplied. V is cut back by 1 base and J by 0 bases, with 2 bases in the junction unmatched. CDR3 length: 18 amino acids, cysteine to phenylalanine. Here the CDR3 DNA is all that survives: 54 bases in frame from base 1. The germline V gene encodes CDR1 GEAIGNYY and CDR2 EKD. cDNA was generated in one tube by template-switch reverse transcription with TRGC- and TRDC-specific primers, using SuperScript II. The TRGC primer was designed for binding to both the TRGC1 and TRGC2 constant genes. Amplification of TRG and TRD was done with the KAPA Real-Time Library Amplification Kit, and AMPure XP beads were used for purification between steps. Illumina sequencing adapters were added by index PCR using the Nextera XT Index Kit. Sequencing of TRG and TRD amplicons was performed on an Illumina MiSeq with the V2 300 kit, and 150 bp paired-end reads were generated. The study's own analysis went as follows. Before any further analysis, FastQC version 0.11.8 was used to assess read quality. Reads were aligned against the TRG or TRD reference genes from GenBank, and CDR3 sequences were constructed using MiXCR version 3.0.3. MiXCR defaults were kept, except that TRDD gene segments were assembled using 3 rather than 5 consecutive nucleotides. N additions, CDR3 length, J segment length and clonotype sharing between samples were calculated with VDJtools version 1.2.1. Out-of-frame CDR3 sequences and those containing stop codons were excluded from analysis. Infant repertoires were compared for overlap with previously published fetal, cord blood and adult blood Vgamma9Vdelta2 repertoires. TCRdb reran clone calling on the public reads with CATT; rows sharing one DNA sequence were then combined. The V and J calls, along with clone size, are taken from TCRdb and not from the paper's own processing. Within this sample are 400 to 500 delta-chain clones, with 3.5% to 4.5% of them counted one time only. The biggest ten clones account for 30% to 35% of the sample.

Overall study results and their limits: Both infected and uninfected infants showed high prevalence of a public TRGV9 clonotype. At 1 year of age, repertoire differences between infected and uninfected infants were less clear than at 2 months. Two months was the earliest age with enough suitable sample material for TCR repertoire analysis, so newborn repertoires were not sequenced. Germline-encoded fetal-type TRDV2 CDR3 sequences seemed to be more prevalent in infected than in uninfected roughly 2-month-old infants, with an in utero expansion footprint being suggested. At 2 months, TRGV9 and TRDV2 CDR3s of infected infants appeared to carry fewer N additions than uninfected infants, especially TRDV2-TRDJ1 sequences.

The same treatment, consisting of spiramycin and/or pyrimethamine plus sulfadiazine plus folinic acid, was given to mothers of infected and uninfected infants alike. All infants, both infected and uninfected, were delivered at term after more than 37 weeks of gestation. Roughly 0.96 mL of blood was used to isolate PBMCs by Lymphoprep gradient centrifugation, after which the PBMCs were cryopreserved in liquid nitrogen and shipped to Belgium. After thawing, the PBMCs were labeled with Zombie NIR viability dye and stained with antibodies against CD3, TCR gammadelta, Vgamma9 and Vdelta2. CD3+ TCRgammadelta+ T cells were sorted on a FACSAria III with a mean purity of approximately 98%. For each sample, the RNeasy Micro Kit was used to isolate RNA from some 9,700 sorted gammadelta T cells. Infants were born to mothers enrolled with primary T. gondii infection during pregnancy. Peripheral blood was collected from the infants at an outpatient microbiology and virology center in Pavia, Italy.

The sequence joins TRDV2 to TRDJ3, with 10 middle bases fitting TRDD3. The clonotype was recovered from a child younger than 10 born to a mother with Toxoplasma gondii infection during pregnancy, either congenitally infected or uninfected (not recorded which). What was sequenced was gamma-delta T cells from blood. The nucleotide sequence is TGTGCCTGTGACACGGGGGATACGCGCTCCTGGGACACCCGACAGATGTTTTTC. Its protein product is CACDTGDTRSWDTRQMFF.